This note documents a single TCR beta chain sequence. This entry comes from a study of shared T cell receptors in the human thymus. Assay used: immunoSEQ multiplex PCR; TCRdb lists only in-frame clones, some missing. In the table there are about 710,000 clones, about 89% of which are singletons. These data are also associated with another study on human thymus T cells. That work contributes: Healthy Finnish infants undergoing corrective surgery for congenital heart defects were used as donors. Corrective heart surgery yielded resections, and these provided the thymus tissue. Apparent bias marked the V and J gene usage of thymic and blood repertoires. In unrelated individuals, thymic repertoires overlapped highly, according to related research.

The TCR originated in a boy under two years old with a congenital heart defect. Source material: thymocytes.

CDR3 sequence (DNA): TGTGCCAGCAGCTTAGGACTAGCGGGAGGGCGCACAGATACGCAGTATTTT. Protein sequence: CASSLGLAGGRTDTQYF. The rearrangement joins TRBV7-8 to TRBJ2-3; 14 bases fit TRBD2. V gave up 1 base and J gave up 1 base; unmatched junction bases: 1. The CDR3 sequence is 17 residues long. CDR1 SGHVS and CDR2 FQNEAQ come from the germline V gene.